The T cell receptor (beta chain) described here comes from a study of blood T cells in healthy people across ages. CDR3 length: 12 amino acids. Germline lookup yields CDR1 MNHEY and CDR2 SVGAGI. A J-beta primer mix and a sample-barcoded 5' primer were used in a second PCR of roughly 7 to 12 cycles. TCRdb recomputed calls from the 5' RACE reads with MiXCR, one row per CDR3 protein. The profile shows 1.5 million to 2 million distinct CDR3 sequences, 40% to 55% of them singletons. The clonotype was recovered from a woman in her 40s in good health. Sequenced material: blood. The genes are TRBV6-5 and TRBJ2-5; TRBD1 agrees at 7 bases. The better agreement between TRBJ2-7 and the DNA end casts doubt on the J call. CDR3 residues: CASSYRTGEQYF. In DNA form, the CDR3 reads TGTGCCAGCAGTTACCGGACAGGCGAGCAGTACTTC.